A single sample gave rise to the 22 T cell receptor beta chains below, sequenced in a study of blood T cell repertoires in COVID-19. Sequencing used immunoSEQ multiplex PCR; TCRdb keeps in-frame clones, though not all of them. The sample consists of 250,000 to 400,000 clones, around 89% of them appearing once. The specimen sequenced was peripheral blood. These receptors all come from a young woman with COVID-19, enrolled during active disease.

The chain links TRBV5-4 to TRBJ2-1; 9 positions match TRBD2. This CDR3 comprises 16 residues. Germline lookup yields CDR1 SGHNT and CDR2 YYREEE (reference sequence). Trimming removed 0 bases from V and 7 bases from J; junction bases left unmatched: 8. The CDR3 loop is CASSLGGPSGENEQFF. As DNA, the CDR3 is TGTGCCAGCAGCTTGGGTGGACCTAGCGGGGAAAATGAGCAGTTCTTC.

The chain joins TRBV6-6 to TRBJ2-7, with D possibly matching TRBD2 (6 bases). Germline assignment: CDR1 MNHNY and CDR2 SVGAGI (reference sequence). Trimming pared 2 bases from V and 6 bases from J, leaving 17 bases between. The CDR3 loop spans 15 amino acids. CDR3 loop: CASSYGVPRGAEQYV. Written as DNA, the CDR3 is TGTGCCAGCAGTTACGGGGTCCCGCGGGGTGCCGAGCAGTACGTC.

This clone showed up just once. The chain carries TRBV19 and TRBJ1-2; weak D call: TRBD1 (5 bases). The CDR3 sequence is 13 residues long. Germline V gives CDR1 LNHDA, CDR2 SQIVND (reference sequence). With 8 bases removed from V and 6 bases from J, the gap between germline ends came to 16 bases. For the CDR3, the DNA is TGTGCCAGTCGGAGCCCAGGGCGTAATGGCTACACCTTC. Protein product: CASRSPGRNGYTF.

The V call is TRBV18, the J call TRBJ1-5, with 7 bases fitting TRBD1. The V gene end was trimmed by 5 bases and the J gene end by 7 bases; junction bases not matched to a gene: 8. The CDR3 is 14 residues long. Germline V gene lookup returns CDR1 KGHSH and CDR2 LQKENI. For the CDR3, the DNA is TGTGCCAGCTCAATGACAGGGTATGGCCAGCCCCAGCATTTT. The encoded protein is CASSMTGYGQPQHF.

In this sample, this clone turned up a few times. CDR3 coding DNA: TGTGCCAGCAGTGCTACCTATGGCTACACCTTC. It translates to CASSATYGYTF. The chain joins TRBV28 to TRBJ1-2, with unresolved D. Germline loops: CDR1 MDHEN, CDR2 SYDVKM. V was cut by 5 bases and J by 4 bases, with 5 bases left in between. The CDR3 extends over 11 amino acids.

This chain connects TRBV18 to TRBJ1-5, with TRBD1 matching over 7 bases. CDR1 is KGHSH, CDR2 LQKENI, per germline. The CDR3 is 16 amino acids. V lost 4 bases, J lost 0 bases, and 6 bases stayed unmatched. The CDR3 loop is CASSQTGQYSNQPQHF. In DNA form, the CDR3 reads TGTGCCAGCTCACAAACGGGACAGTATAGCAATCAGCCCCAGCATTTT. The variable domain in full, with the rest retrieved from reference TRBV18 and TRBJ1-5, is NAGVMQNPRHLVRRRGQEARLRCSPMKGHSHVYWYRQLPEEGLKFMVYLQKENIIDESGMPKERFSAEFPKEGPSILRIQQVVRGDSAAYFCASSQTGQYSNQPQHFGDGTRLSIL.

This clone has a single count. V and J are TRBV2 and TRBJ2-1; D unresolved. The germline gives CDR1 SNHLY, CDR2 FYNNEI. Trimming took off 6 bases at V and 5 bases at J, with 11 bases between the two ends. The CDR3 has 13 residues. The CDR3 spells CASSPLGHNEQFF. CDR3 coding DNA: TGTGCCAGCAGCCCCCTTGGGCACAATGAGCAGTTCTTC.

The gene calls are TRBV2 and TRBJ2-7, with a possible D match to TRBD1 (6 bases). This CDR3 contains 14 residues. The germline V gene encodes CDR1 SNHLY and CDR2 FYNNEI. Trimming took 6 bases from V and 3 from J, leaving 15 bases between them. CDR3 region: CASSFRDTRYEQYF. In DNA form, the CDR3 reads TGTGCCAGCAGCTTTAGGGACACTCGCTACGAGCAGTACTTC.

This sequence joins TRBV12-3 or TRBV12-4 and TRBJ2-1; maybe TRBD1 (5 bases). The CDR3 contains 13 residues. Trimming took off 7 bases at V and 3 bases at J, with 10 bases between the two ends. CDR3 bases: TGTGCCAGCATCGATGGACACTACAATGAGCAGTTCTTC. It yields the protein CASIDGHYNEQFF.

CDR3 nucleotide sequence: TGTGCCAGCAGCCCCCGACAGGGGAGCACAGATACGCAGTATTTT. Translating it yields CASSPRQGSTDTQYF. The V and J genes are TRBV7-9 and TRBJ2-3; 8 nucleotides line up with TRBD1. This CDR3 contains 15 residues. Looked up from germline, CDR1 is SEHNR and CDR2 is FQNEAQ (reference sequence). V dropped 5 bases and J dropped 0; count of bases not matched to a gene: 4.

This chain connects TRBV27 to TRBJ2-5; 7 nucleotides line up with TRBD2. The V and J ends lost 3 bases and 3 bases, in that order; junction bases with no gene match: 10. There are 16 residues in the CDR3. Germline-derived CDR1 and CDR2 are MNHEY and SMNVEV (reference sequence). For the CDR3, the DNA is TGTGCCAGCAGTTTCCGATGGGGACTACGAGAAGAGACCCAGTACTTC. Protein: CASSFRWGLREETQYF.

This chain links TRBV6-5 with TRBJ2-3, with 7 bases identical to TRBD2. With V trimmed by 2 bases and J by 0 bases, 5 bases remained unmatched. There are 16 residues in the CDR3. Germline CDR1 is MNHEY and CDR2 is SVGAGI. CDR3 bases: TGTGCCAGCAGTTACCAAGCGGGGCTGAGCACAGATACGCAGTATTTT. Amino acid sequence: CASSYQAGLSTDTQYF.

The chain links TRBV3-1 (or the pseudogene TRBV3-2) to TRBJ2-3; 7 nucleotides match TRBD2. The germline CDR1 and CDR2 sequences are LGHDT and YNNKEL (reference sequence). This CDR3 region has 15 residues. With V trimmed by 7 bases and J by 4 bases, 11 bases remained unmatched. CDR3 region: CASTGRRGGSDTQYF. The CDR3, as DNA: TGTGCCAGCACCGGACGGCGGGGAGGGTCAGATACGCAGTATTTT.

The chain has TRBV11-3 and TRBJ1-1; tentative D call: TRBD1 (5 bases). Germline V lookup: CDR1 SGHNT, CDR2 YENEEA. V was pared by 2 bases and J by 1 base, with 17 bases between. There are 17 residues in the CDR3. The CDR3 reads CASSLRLRFGQNTEAFF. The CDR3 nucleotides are TGTGCCAGCAGCTTACGTCTCCGTTTCGGACAGAACACTGAAGCTTTCTTT.

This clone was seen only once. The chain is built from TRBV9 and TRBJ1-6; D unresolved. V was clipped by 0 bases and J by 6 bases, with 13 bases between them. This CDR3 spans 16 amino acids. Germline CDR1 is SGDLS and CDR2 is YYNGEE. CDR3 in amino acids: CASSVAEGTLNSPLHF. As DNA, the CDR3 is TGTGCCAGCAGCGTAGCTGAGGGAACTCTTAATTCACCCCTCCACTTT.

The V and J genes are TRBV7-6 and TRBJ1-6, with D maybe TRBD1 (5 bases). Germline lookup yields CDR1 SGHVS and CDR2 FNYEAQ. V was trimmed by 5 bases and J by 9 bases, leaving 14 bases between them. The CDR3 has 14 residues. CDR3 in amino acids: CASSPAGPGSPLHF. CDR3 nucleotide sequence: TGTGCCAGCAGCCCAGCGGGGCCCGGTTCACCCCTCCACTTT. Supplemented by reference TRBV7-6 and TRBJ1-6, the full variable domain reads GAGVSQSPRYKVTKRGQDVALRCDPISGHVSLYWYRQALGQGPEFLTYFNYEAQQDKSGLPNDRFSAERPEGSISTLTIQRTEQRDSAMYRCASSPAGPGSPLHFGNGTRLTVT.

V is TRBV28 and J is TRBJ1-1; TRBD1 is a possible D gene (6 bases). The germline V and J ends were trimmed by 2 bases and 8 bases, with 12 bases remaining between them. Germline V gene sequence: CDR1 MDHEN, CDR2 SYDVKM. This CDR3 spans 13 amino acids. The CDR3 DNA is TGTGCCAGCAGTTTAAGTAGGACAGCCGAAGCTTTCTTT. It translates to CASSLSRTAEAFF.

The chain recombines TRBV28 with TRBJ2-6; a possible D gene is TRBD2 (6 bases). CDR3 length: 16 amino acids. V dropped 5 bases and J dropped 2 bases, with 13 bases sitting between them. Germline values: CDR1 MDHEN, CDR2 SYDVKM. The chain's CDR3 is CASSAQGGAGANVLTF. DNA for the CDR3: TGTGCCAGCAGTGCCCAGGGCGGGGCTGGGGCCAACGTCCTGACTTTC. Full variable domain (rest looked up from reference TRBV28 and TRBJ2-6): DVKVTQSSRYLVKRTGEKVFLECVQDMDHENMFWYRQDPGLGLRLIYFSYDVKMKEKGDIPEGYSVSREKKERFSLILESASTNQTSMYLCASSAQGGAGANVLTFGAGSRLTVL.

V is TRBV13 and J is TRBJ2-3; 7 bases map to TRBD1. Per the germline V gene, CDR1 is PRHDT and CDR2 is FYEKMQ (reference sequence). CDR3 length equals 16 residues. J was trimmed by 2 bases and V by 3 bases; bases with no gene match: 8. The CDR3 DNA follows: TGTGCCAGCAGCTTGAGGGGGCCCGAGCCCACAGATACGCAGTATTTT. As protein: CASSLRGPEPTDTQYF. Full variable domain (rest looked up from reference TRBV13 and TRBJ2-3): AAGVIQSPRHLIKEKRETATLKCYPIPRHDTVYWYQQGPGQDPQFLISFYEKMQSDKGSIPDRFSAQQFSDYHSELNMSSLELGDSALYFCASSLRGPEPTDTQYFGPGTRLTVL.

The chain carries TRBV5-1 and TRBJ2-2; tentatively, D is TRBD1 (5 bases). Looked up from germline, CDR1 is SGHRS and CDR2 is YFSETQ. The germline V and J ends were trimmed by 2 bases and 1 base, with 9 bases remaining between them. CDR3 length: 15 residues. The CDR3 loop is CASSFGHQNTGELFF. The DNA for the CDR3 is TGCGCCAGCAGCTTTGGACACCAGAACACCGGGGAGCTGTTTTTT. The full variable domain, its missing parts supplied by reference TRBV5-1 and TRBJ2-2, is KAGVTQTPRYLIKTRGQQVTLSCSPISGHRSVSWYQQTPGQGLQFLFEYFSETQRNKGNFPGRFSGRQFSNSRSEMNVSTLELGDSALYLCASSFGHQNTGELFFGEGSRLTVL.

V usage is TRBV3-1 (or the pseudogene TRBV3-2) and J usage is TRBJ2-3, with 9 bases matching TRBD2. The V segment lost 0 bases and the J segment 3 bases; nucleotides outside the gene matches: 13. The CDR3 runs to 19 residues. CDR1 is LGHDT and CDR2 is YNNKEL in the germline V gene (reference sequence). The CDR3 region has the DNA TGTGCCAGCAGCCAAGATTGGGGACTAGCCCGCCGTGATACAGATACGCAGTATTTT. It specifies CASSQDWGLARRDTDTQYF.

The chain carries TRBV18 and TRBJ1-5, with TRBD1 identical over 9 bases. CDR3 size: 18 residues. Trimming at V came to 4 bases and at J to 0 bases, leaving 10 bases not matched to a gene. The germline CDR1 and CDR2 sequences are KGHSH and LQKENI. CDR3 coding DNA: TGTGCCAGCTCACACACCGGGACAGGGCTTTATAGCAATCAGCCCCAGCATTTT. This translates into CASSHTGTGLYSNQPQHF.